The 24 T cell receptor beta chains in this list originate from one sample, sequenced in a study of blood T cells in healthy people across ages (dated by TCRdb to 2013 to 2016). Library preparation employed 5' RACE. The second PCR ran for roughly 6 to 11 cycles and used a J-beta primer mix along with a sample-barcoded 5' primer. TCRdb applied fastp at Q25 and MiXCR to the public reads, then kept only in-frame beta chains. Each entry merges the rows of one CDR3 protein and shows their most common DNA and genes. For this sample there are 1,800,000 or so distinct CDR3 sequences; about 39% appear just once. The top ten clonotypes cover roughly 23% of the sample. Sequencing was carried out using blood. The receptor source for this set is a human donor in good health.

This clonotype was observed a handful of times. The chain couples TRBV20-1 to TRBJ2-1; 15 bases fit TRBD2. The CDR3 covers 16 residues. Trimming removed 6 bases from V and 5 bases from J; junction bases left unmatched: 8. The germline CDR1 and CDR2 sequences are DFQATT and SNEGSKA (reference sequence). The CDR3 bases are TGCAGTGCCTGGACTAGCGGGGGGGCCAGTAACAATGAGCAGTTCTTC. Its translation: CSAWTSGGASNNEQFF.

The rearrangement uses TRBV20-1 and TRBJ1-4; D is undetermined. Trimming took 6 bases from V and 4 from J, leaving 12 bases between them. The CDR3 sequence is 13 residues long. The V gene's germline CDR1 is DFQATT and CDR2 SNEGSKA (reference sequence). The CDR3, as DNA: TGCAGTGCCCCCCAAGTCGGTAATGAAAAACTGTTTTTT. It encodes CSAPQVGNEKLFF.

The chain has TRBV7-3 and TRBJ1-1; perhaps TRBD1 as D (6 bases). The CDR3 runs to 15 residues. Trimming pared 1 base from V and 5 bases from J, leaving 14 bases between. Germline V gene lookup returns CDR1 SGHTA and CDR2 FQGTGA. CDR3 amino acids: CASSLKGGGETEAFF. The CDR3 DNA follows: TGTGCCAGCAGCTTAAAGGGGGGGGGCGAGACTGAAGCTTTCTTT.

V is TRBV5-5 and J is TRBJ1-5; no firm D call. V lost 0 bases and J lost 6, with 10 bases in between. Germline V gene data show CDR1 as SGHKS and CDR2 as YYEKEE (reference sequence). This CDR3 comprises 14 residues. For the CDR3, the DNA is TGTGCCAGCAGCTTGGACCCGCCGGCTCAGCCCCAGCATTTT. This encodes CASSLDPPAQPQHF. The full variable domain, in which reference TRBV5-5 and TRBJ1-5 provide the parts outside the CDR3, is DAGVTQSPTHLIKTRGQQVTLRCSPISGHKSVSWYQQVLGQGPQFIFQYYEKEERGRGNFPDRFSARQFPNYSSELNVNALLLGDSALYLCASSLDPPAQPQHFGDGTRLSIL.

This clonotype was seen a handful of times. Since a much larger clone is just one base distant, this may be a read error. This chain connects TRBV10-3 to TRBJ2-3; D call uncertain. This CDR3 has 14 amino acids. Germline assignment: CDR1 ENHRY and CDR2 SYGVKD. CDR3 loop: CAISDGATADAQYF. In DNA form, the CDR3 reads TGTGCCATCAGTGACGGCGCAACTGCAGATGCGCAGTATTTT.

Regarding this clonotype: At one of its ends the junction is not consistent with the germline gene, which may arise from a read error. The CDR3 region is CAGSLPTGSGANVLTF. The CDR3 coding sequence is TGTGCCGGCAGTTTACCGACAGGGTCTGGGGCCAACGTCCTGACTTTC. The V gene is TRBV28, the J gene TRBJ2-6; TRBD1 agrees at 7 bases. Germline assignment: CDR1 MDHEN and CDR2 SYDVKM. This CDR3 is 16 amino acids long.

This clonotype has a handful of counts. The V and J genes are TRBV6-1 and TRBJ1-2; 7 bases are shared with TRBD1. In germline, CDR1 is MNHNS, CDR2 SASEGT. The CDR3 contains 14 residues. Trimming at V came to 5 bases and at J to 3 bases, leaving 6 bases not matched to a gene. This chain's CDR3 is CASSFWDSHYGYTF. In DNA, the CDR3 is TGTGCCAGCAGTTTTTGGGACAGCCACTATGGCTACACCTTC.

This chain connects TRBV14 to TRBJ2-6; possible D gene TRBD1, 5 bases. The V gene's germline CDR1 is SGHDN and CDR2 FVKESK. The CDR3 extends over 17 amino acids. V was clipped by 5 bases and J by 1 base, with 15 bases between them. CDR3 sequence (DNA): TGTGCCAGCAGCGCAGGGCGAAAGTTTTCTGGGGCCAACGTCCTGACTTTC. This translates into CASSAGRKFSGANVLTF.

This clonotype was seen only a few times. The chain employs TRBV20-1 and TRBJ2-7; 9 bases agree with TRBD2. The V gene end was trimmed by 7 bases and the J gene end by 2 bases; junction bases not matched to a gene: 9. Germline loops: CDR1 DFQATT, CDR2 SNEGSKA (reference sequence). The CDR3 totals 14 residues. The CDR3 coding sequence is TGCAGTGTTGTACTAGCGGGTGGAACCTACGAGCAGTACTTC. Residues: CSVVLAGGTYEQYF.

The rearrangement links TRBV28 to TRBJ1-2; weak D call: TRBD1 (6 bases). The ends were cut back, 8 bases at V and 2 bases at J, with 12 bases in the middle. CDR3 length: 13 residues. Germline loops: CDR1 MDHEN, CDR2 SYDVKM. CDR3 in amino acids: CASLDSLNYGYTF. In nucleotides, the CDR3 is TGTGCCAGCTTGGACAGCCTCAACTATGGCTACACCTTC.

The chain couples TRBV20-1 to TRBJ1-2, with D uncertain. Trimming shortened V by 2 bases and J by 1 base, and 2 bases separated the two germline ends. This CDR3 is built from 11 residues. CDR1 and CDR2 from the germline V gene are DFQATT and SNEGSKA (reference sequence). CDR3 residues: CSARNNYGYTF. DNA for the CDR3: TGCAGTGCTAGAAATAACTATGGCTACACCTTC.

This rearrangement joins TRBV19 to TRBJ1-1, with D perhaps TRBD1 (5 bases). V lost 9 bases and J 6 bases, leaving 17 bases between the germline ends. The CDR3 spans 13 residues. Per germline, CDR1 LNHDA and CDR2 SQIVND (reference sequence). Written as DNA, the CDR3 is TGTGCCAGCTACGACTTCAGGGAATCTGAAGCTTTCTTT. The encoded protein is CASYDFRESEAFF.

For this clonotype: At one boundary the junction diverges from the germline segment, which might be a read error. The V and J genes are TRBV12-3 or TRBV12-4 and TRBJ1-2; unclear D gene. This CDR3 is 12 amino acids long. In DNA, the CDR3 is TGTACCAGCAGTTTATGGGGTTATGGCTACACCTTC. Translating gives CTSSLWGYGYTF.

V gene TRBV12-5 combines with J gene TRBJ2-1, with unresolved D. CDR3 length equals 12 residues. Germline V gene lookup returns CDR1 LGHNT and CDR2 FRNRAP. V gave up 6 bases and J gave up 10 bases, with 13 bases separating them. The CDR3 DNA is TGTGCTAGTGGACGGTTCGGCGACGAGCAGTTCTTC. Translation: CASGRFGDEQFF.

V is TRBV9 and J is TRBJ2-7; 13 nucleotides agree with TRBD2. The junction had 10 bases not matched to a gene; V was cut back by 2 bases and J by 5 bases. Germline V gives CDR1 SGDLS, CDR2 YYNGEE. This CDR3 region has 17 residues. The CDR3 DNA sequence: TGTGCCAGCAGCGTTCTGCCCACCGGGACTAGCGGGGACGAGCAGTACTTC. It specifies CASSVLPTGTSGDEQYF.

This clonotype was observed a few times. The chain recombines TRBV5-1 with TRBJ2-4; D ambiguous. V was trimmed by 2 bases and J by 13 bases, leaving 19 bases between them. Germline V gene sequence: CDR1 SGHRS, CDR2 YFSETQ. This CDR3 comprises 14 residues. As DNA, the CDR3 is TGCGCCAGCAGCTTCCCCCAGTCCTACAATGAGCAGTACTTC. Residues: CASSFPQSYNEQYF.

This clonotype was seen a few times. The chain joins TRBV20-1 to TRBJ1-5; D gene unclear. The CDR3 consists of 14 residues. CDR1 is DFQATT, CDR2 SNEGSKA, per germline (reference sequence). Trimming shortened V by 3 bases and J by 4 bases, and 13 bases separated the two germline ends. CDR3 amino acids: CSARSREGNQPQHF. The CDR3 DNA reads TGCAGTGCTAGGTCGCGAGAGGGAAATCAGCCCCAGCATTTT.

This clonotype has a single count. The chain has TRBV20-1 and TRBJ2-3; a possible D gene is TRBD1 (6 bases). Germline V CDR1 and CDR2: DFQATT, SNEGSKA (reference sequence). The ends were cut back, 5 bases at V and 0 bases at J, with 15 bases in the middle. CDR3 length equals 15 residues. The DNA for the CDR3 is TGCAGTGCTCAAGGGGTGGGGGCTAGCACAGATACGCAGTATTTT. It yields the protein CSAQGVGASTDTQYF.

This clonotype came up many times. The chain carries TRBV4-3 and TRBJ2-3; D is undetermined. Germline V lookup: CDR1 LGHNA, CDR2 YSLEER. The CDR3 runs 14 residues. The germline V and J ends were trimmed by 2 bases and 0 bases, with 6 bases remaining between them. The CDR3 coding sequence is TGCGCCAGCAGCCAATTAACCAGCACAGATACGCAGTATTTT. It encodes CASSQLTSTDTQYF.

This sequence joins TRBV11-3 and TRBJ2-2; weak D call: TRBD2 (5 bases). The CDR3 consists of 16 residues. Germline CDR1 SGHNT, CDR2 YENEEA. Trimming removed 5 bases from V and 2 bases from J, with 15 bases in between. The CDR3 here is CASSPGRAENTGELFF. The CDR3 DNA sequence: TGTGCCAGCAGCCCTGGGCGGGCAGAAAACACCGGGGAGCTGTTTTTT.

This clonotype was seen only a few times. The rearrangement links TRBV15 to TRBJ2-4; perhaps TRBD1 as D (6 bases). The J call may be faulty, since TRBJ2-5 better matches the DNA end. The CDR3 runs to 15 residues. Germline loops: CDR1 LNHNV, CDR2 YYDKDF (reference sequence). CDR3 in amino acids: CATSRDRTDQETQYF. CDR3 bases: TGTGCCACCAGCAGAGATCGGACAGACCAAGAGACCCAGTACTTC.

In its sample, this clonotype was seen many times. The chain carries TRBV6-2 or TRBV6-3 and TRBJ2-5; 11 positions agree with TRBD2. The germline V gene encodes CDR1 MNHEY and CDR2 SVGEGT. The CDR3 covers 14 residues. Losses at the gene ends were 4 bases for V and 5 bases for J; bases not matched to a gene: 3. This chain's CDR3 is CASSSSSGGETQYF. In DNA form, the CDR3 reads TGTGCCAGCAGTTCTTCTAGCGGGGGGGAGACCCAGTACTTC.

This clonotype showed up just a few times. V and J are TRBV29-1 and TRBJ2-5, with D perhaps TRBD2 (5 bases). From germline, CDR1 is SQVTM and CDR2 ANQGSEA. Trimming removed 4 bases at V and 5 bases at J, with 20 bases between. The CDR3 extends over 15 amino acids. The DNA of the CDR3 is TGCAGCGTTGGGAGGACGGGGTCGAGGCAGGAGACCCAGTACTTC. It translates to CSVGRTGSRQETQYF.

The chain has TRBV7-2 and TRBJ2-1; no clear D gene. Trimming left V 3 bases short and J 2 bases short, with 14 bases between. CDR1 is SGHTA, CDR2 FQGNSA, per germline. This CDR3 region has 16 residues. The CDR3 coding sequence is TGTGCCAGCAGCTTCTACTACAGTAGCACCTACAATGAGCAGTTCTTC. Protein: CASSFYYSSTYNEQFF.